This T cell receptor (beta chain) is drawn from a study of blood T cells in healthy people across ages. Worth noting for this clonotype: What it binds is unknown.

Whole-study findings and limits: Strongly correlated with naive T cell percentage was TCR beta diversity. Across the age range, TCR beta diversity per million T cells fell in a roughly linear way. The authors considered diversity estimates from one million T cells to be underestimates.

Then a second PCR, running roughly 7 to 11 cycles, was carried out with a sample-barcoded 5' primer and a J-beta primer mix. TCRdb independently ran MiXCR on the 5' RACE reads; one entry per CDR3 protein. The table records about 1.7 million distinct CDR3 sequences, roughly 27% of them present only once. This clonotype was obtained from a woman in her twenties or thirties in good health. Sequences were obtained from blood.

DNA for the CDR3: TGTGCCAGCAGTCTAGGGGGAGCGGGGGGGCCTAGCTCCTACAATGAGCAGTTCTTC. It yields the protein CASSLGGAGGPSSYNEQFF. V usage is TRBV28 and J usage is TRBJ2-1, with 10 bases fitting TRBD2. V lost 5 bases to trimming and J lost 0 bases; unmatched junction nucleotides: 13. Germline V gene sequence: CDR1 MDHEN, CDR2 SYDVKM. CDR3 size: 19 residues. The full variable domain, in which reference TRBV28 and TRBJ2-1 provide the parts outside the CDR3, is DVKVTQSSRYLVKRTGEKVFLECVQDMDHENMFWYRQDPGLGLRLIYFSYDVKMKEKGDIPEGYSVSREKKERFSLILESASTNQTSMYLCASSLGGAGGPSSYNEQFFGPGTRLTVL.